The TCR beta chain described here comes from a study of shared clonotypes between healthy human individuals. Method: immunoSEQ multiplex PCR; TCRdb's copy keeps in-frame clones and lacks some. The sample holds over 2 million clones; less than 95% are singletons and the top ten take approximately 0.41%. CDR1 and CDR2 (germline): SGHTA, FQGNSA. The V end lost 1 base, the J end lost 9 bases, and 18 bases lay between the germline ends. The CDR3 extends over 15 amino acids. The rearrangement links TRBV7-2 to TRBJ1-1; TRBD1 might be the D (5 bases). The sequenced sample was naive CD4+ T cells from PBMCs. Subset: CD45RA+ positively selected. This receptor was identified in a man aged 18-30 years in good health. Some clones in this sample may be carry-over from other donors' samples. The CDR3 here is CASSLEGTRALQAFF. CDR3 bases: TGTGCCAGCAGCTTAGAGGGGACTAGGGCCCTACAAGCTTTCTTT.